These 5 T cell receptor beta chains were sequenced from one sample in a study of blood T cells in healthy people across ages. A sample-barcoded 5' primer and a J-beta primer mix were used in a second PCR of roughly 7 to 11 cycles. TCRdb reanalysed the 5' RACE reads using MiXCR and keeps one entry per CDR3 protein. The table has about 590,000 distinct CDR3 sequences, less than 35% seen once. The specimen was blood. Receptors were obtained from a woman aged 80 or over in good health.

The chain joins TRBV20-1 to TRBJ1-2; 8 bases are shared with TRBD1. Germline trimming cut 0 bases from V and 10 bases from J; bases unmatched to any gene: 16. Germline CDR1 DFQATT, CDR2 SNEGSKA (reference sequence). CDR3 length: 16 residues. CDR3 region: CSARERSHRGILYYTF. In DNA form, the CDR3 reads TGCAGTGCTAGAGAACGAAGTCACAGGGGGATACTCTACTACACCTTC.

Regarding this clonotype: At one boundary the junction diverges from the germline segment, which might be a read error. The CDR3 coding sequence is TGTACCAGCAGTTTCCTGGCGGGGGGATCCTACAATGAGCAGTACTTC. Its translation: CTSSFLAGGSYNEQYF. This chain uses TRBV28 with TRBJ2-7, with 8 bases aligning to TRBD2. The CDR3 contains 16 residues. The germline gives CDR1 MDHEN, CDR2 SYDVKM.

This clonotype was counted many times. A much larger clone differs from this one at a single base, so this may be a read error. The chain uses TRBV20-1 and TRBJ2-7, with TRBD1 matching 7 bases. The CDR3 totals 13 residues. CDR1 and CDR2 from the germline V gene are DFQATT and SNEGSKA (reference sequence). Unmatched junction bases numbered 5, after V lost 3 bases and J lost 3 bases. CDR3 in amino acids: CSASEGAHYEQYF. In DNA, the CDR3 is TGCAGTGCTAGTGAGGGGGCCCACTACGAGCAGTACTTC.

About this clonotype: This may stem from a read error, because a much larger clone lies one nucleotide away. The rearrangement uses TRBV20-1 and TRBJ2-7; 13 nucleotides line up with TRBD2. Trimming took 3 bases from V and 7 from J; bases not matched to a gene: 9. Germline V gene lookup returns CDR1 DFQATT and CDR2 SNEGSKA (reference sequence). The length of the CDR3 is 15 residues. The CDR3 nucleotides are TGCAGTGCTAGTTTGGGAGGACTAGCGGGGGATGAGCAGTACTTC. This translates into CSASLGGLAGDEQYF.

This clonotype was recorded at least ten times. This chain links TRBV6-5 with TRBJ2-1, with D possibly being TRBD1 or TRBD2 (5 bases each). The CDR3 length is 14 residues. Trimming pared 6 bases from V and 5 bases from J, leaving 14 bases between. Per the germline V gene, CDR1 is MNHEY and CDR2 is SVGAGI. In DNA, the CDR3 is TGTGCCAGCAGCCCTTTTGGGGGTCACAATGAGCAGTTCTTC. Amino acid sequence: CASSPFGGHNEQFF.